The rows below give T cell receptor beta chains drawn from one sample of a study of tumor-infiltrating lymphocytes in primary liver carcinoma. One entry per CDR3 protein results from TCRdb running MiXCR on the multiplex PCR reads. The table records 250,000 to 400,000 distinct CDR3 sequences, approximately 65% of them present only once. The specimen was peripheral blood. These receptors originate from a man between 40 and 49 years old with primary liver carcinoma and hepatitis B virus infection. Each CDR3 is given with its conserved first and last residue. Fields, in order: D gene, clone size, V gene, J gene, CDR3 DNA, CDR3 protein. A D gene is named only where the DNA matches it firmly. For some rows the clone size is stated as once, few or many, or as a class when expanded; others skip it.

D gene: .; clone size: many; V gene: TRBV29-1; J gene: TRBJ2-2; CDR3 DNA: TGCAGCGTTGAAGCACAGGGACCGAACACCGGGGAGCTGTTTTTT; CDR3 protein: CSVEAQGPNTGELFF
D gene: TRBD1; clone size: .; V gene: TRBV28; J gene: TRBJ1-2; CDR3 DNA: TGTGTCAGCAGTCCCTTAAGAGACAGGGAGATGGATGGCTACACCTTC; CDR3 protein: CVSSPLRDREMDGYTF
D gene: .; clone size: medium-sized; V gene: TRBV11-2; J gene: TRBJ2-7; CDR3 DNA: TGTGCCAGCAGCTTAATGGGGGTTTCCTACGAGCAGTACTTC; CDR3 protein: CASSLMGVSYEQYF
D gene: .; clone size: .; V gene: TRBV6-1; J gene: TRBJ1-1; CDR3 DNA: TGTGCCAGCAGTGAGGTCCCCCGGGGGTTCTTT; CDR3 protein: CASSEVPRGFF
D gene: TRBD1; clone size: .; V gene: TRBV4-3; J gene: TRBJ2-3; CDR3 DNA: TGCGCCAGCAGCCAGGGTCGGGACAGGCGGGCCCCAGATACGCAGTATTTT; CDR3 protein: CASSQGRDRRAPDTQYF
D gene: .; clone size: .; V gene: TRBV7-2; J gene: TRBJ2-5; CDR3 DNA: TGTGCCAGCAGCTCCGCCGGTCCCCGAGAGTACTTC; CDR3 protein: CASSSAGPREYF
D gene: .; clone size: many; V gene: TRBV10-3; J gene: TRBJ2-7; CDR3 DNA: TGTGCCATCAGGAACCTCTCCAGCCCCGACGAGCAGTACTTC; CDR3 protein: CAIRNLSSPDEQYF
D gene: .; clone size: .; V gene: TRBV11-2; J gene: TRBJ2-5; CDR3 DNA: TGTGCCGGCGGCTCACAAGGGAGGTTGGAAGAGACCCAGTACTTC; CDR3 protein: CAGGSQGRLEETQYF
D gene: .; clone size: few; V gene: TRBV10-3; J gene: TRBJ2-7; CDR3 DNA: TGTGCCATCAGTGAGTCAAAAGGAACGGGCGAGCAGTACTTC; CDR3 protein: CAISESKGTGEQYF
D gene: TRBD1; clone size: many; V gene: TRBV6-2/TRBV6-3; J gene: TRBJ2-7; CDR3 DNA: TGTGCCAGCAGGGACAACAGGGGAATCTACGAGCAGTACTTC; CDR3 protein: CASRDNRGIYEQYF
D gene: .; clone size: .; V gene: TRBV28; J gene: TRBJ2-7; CDR3 DNA: TGTGCCAGCAGCTCAAGGGACAGCGGGGCTCTCTACGAGCAGTACTTC; CDR3 protein: CASSSRDSGALYEQYF
D gene: .; clone size: many; V gene: TRBV4-2; J gene: TRBJ2-7; CDR3 DNA: TGTGCCAGCAGCCAAGAATTAACCTATGGGCAGTACTTC; CDR3 protein: CASSQELTYGQYF
D gene: TRBD2; clone size: .; V gene: TRBV11-1; J gene: TRBJ2-7; CDR3 DNA: TGTTCCATTAGCTTAAGTAGCGGGAGGACTGGAGAGCAGTACTTC; CDR3 protein: CSISLSSGRTGEQYF
D gene: .; clone size: few; V gene: TRBV7-8; J gene: TRBJ2-7; CDR3 DNA: TGTGCCAGCAGCTTCGCGGACTTCTACGAGCAGTACTTC; CDR3 protein: CASSFADFYEQYF
D gene: TRBD2; clone size: .; V gene: TRBV14; J gene: TRBJ2-7; CDR3 DNA: TGTGCCGGTGGTATTTGCGGGAGAGGGGACGAGCAGTACTTC; CDR3 protein: CAGGICGRGDEQYF
D gene: TRBD1; clone size: .; V gene: TRBV11-3; J gene: TRBJ2-5; CDR3 DNA: TGTGCCAGCGGCTTGTCCGGGACAGGAATGACCCAGTACTTC; CDR3 protein: CASGLSGTGMTQYF
D gene: TRBD2; clone size: few; V gene: TRBV9; J gene: TRBJ2-7; CDR3 DNA: TGTGCCAGCAGCTCCGGGGGGACTGGGACCATAGAGCAGTACTTC; CDR3 protein: CASSSGGTGTIEQYF
D gene: TRBD1; clone size: few; V gene: TRBV28; J gene: TRBJ2-7; CDR3 DNA: TGTGCCAGCAAGACAGGGGAAGTCGAGCAGTACTTC; CDR3 protein: CASKTGEVEQYF
D gene: .; clone size: many; V gene: TRBV6-5; J gene: TRBJ2-7; CDR3 DNA: TGTGCCAGCAGCCGAGGGGGCTCCTACGAGCAGTACTTC; CDR3 protein: CASSRGGSYEQYF
D gene: .; clone size: once; V gene: TRBV6-1; J gene: TRBJ1-3; CDR3 DNA: TGTACCAGCAGTTCGGCCACCACTTTGATTGGAAACACCATATATTTT; CDR3 protein: CTSSSATTLIGNTIYF
D gene: TRBD1; clone size: .; V gene: TRBV6-6; J gene: TRBJ2-5; CDR3 DNA: TGTGCCAACAGTTCCGCCGGGACAGGGGGAGAGACCCAGTACTTC; CDR3 protein: CANSSAGTGGETQYF
D gene: .; clone size: .; V gene: TRBV11-1; J gene: TRBJ2-3; CDR3 DNA: TGTGCCAGCAGCCCCGCGACCGGCCATACGCAGTATTTT; CDR3 protein: CASSPATGHTQYF
D gene: .; clone size: .; V gene: TRBV6-6; J gene: TRBJ1-1; CDR3 DNA: TGTGGCACAAGAACAGGGCTCAACACTGAGGCTCTCTTT; CDR3 protein: CGTRTGLNTEALF
D gene: .; clone size: .; V gene: TRBV6-2/TRBV6-3; J gene: TRBJ2-7; CDR3 DNA: TGTGCCAGCTGTAGCGGAAGGGAAGGAGATCTCTCCTACGAGCGGTACTTC; CDR3 protein: CASCSGREGDLSYERYF
D gene: .; clone size: .; V gene: TRBV14; J gene: TRBJ1-2; CDR3 DNA: TGTGCCAGCAGTCGCGGAGACTATGGCTGCACCTTC; CDR3 protein: CASSRGDYGCTF
D gene: .; clone size: .; V gene: TRBV12-3/TRBV12-4; J gene: TRBJ2-3; CDR3 DNA: TGTGCCAGCAGAACAGGGTACGGCACAGATACGCGGTATTTT; CDR3 protein: CASRTGYGTDTRYF
D gene: .; clone size: once; V gene: TRBV20-1; J gene: TRBJ2-7; CDR3 DNA: TGCAGTGCTAGCAGGGGGGCAAACGAGCAGTACTTC; CDR3 protein: CSASRGANEQYF
D gene: TRBD2; clone size: .; V gene: TRBV30; J gene: TRBJ2-4; CDR3 DNA: TGTGCCTGGGAGGGAGGGGAGGCCAAAAACATTCAGTACTTC; CDR3 protein: CAWEGGEAKNIQYF
D gene: .; clone size: many; V gene: TRBV6-1; J gene: TRBJ1-2; CDR3 DNA: TGTGCCAGCAGTGAGGGCGGTACTAACTATGGCTACACCTTC; CDR3 protein: CASSEGGTNYGYTF
D gene: .; clone size: few; V gene: TRBV10-3; J gene: TRBJ2-5; CDR3 DNA: TGTGCCACCCGTGGGGAGCGGATTAGCCAAGAGACCCAGCACTTC; CDR3 protein: CATRGERISQETQHF
D gene: .; clone size: many; V gene: TRBV29-1; J gene: TRBJ2-6; CDR3 DNA: TGCAGCGTTGGTGCGAGACACGCGATCGGTGGGGCCAACGTCCTGACTTTC; CDR3 protein: CSVGARHAIGGANVLTF
D gene: .; clone size: many; V gene: TRBV10-3; J gene: TRBJ1-5; CDR3 DNA: TGTGCCATCAGTGAGTCGGGGAGTTTCAATCAGCCCCAGCATTTT; CDR3 protein: CAISESGSFNQPQHF
D gene: .; clone size: .; V gene: TRBV11-2; J gene: TRBJ2-3; CDR3 DNA: TGTGCCAGCAGCTTATCGACGGGAGTCCGCATAGATACACAGTATTTT; CDR3 protein: CASSLSTGVRIDTQYF
D gene: .; clone size: few; V gene: TRBV4-2; J gene: TRBJ2-3; CDR3 DNA: TGTGCCAGCAGCCAAGAGGTTGAGACAGATACGCAGTATTTT; CDR3 protein: CASSQEVETDTQYF
D gene: .; clone size: .; V gene: TRBV30; J gene: TRBJ2-7; CDR3 DNA: TGTGCCTGGAGCTACAGGGTCCTTCTACCCTACGGGCAGTACTTC; CDR3 protein: CAWSYRVLLPYGQYF
D gene: .; clone size: .; V gene: TRBV29-1; J gene: TRBJ2-5; CDR3 DNA: TGCAGAGTCCAGCTTTCCAGAGGCTCAGAGACCCAGTACTTC; CDR3 protein: CRVQLSRGSETQYF
D gene: .; clone size: many; V gene: TRBV10-3; J gene: TRBJ1-1; CDR3 DNA: TGTGCCATCATGAGAGACACTGAAGCTTTCTTT; CDR3 protein: CAIMRDTEAFF
D gene: TRBD2; clone size: .; V gene: TRBV29-1; J gene: TRBJ2-1; CDR3 DNA: TGTGGCGTTGTCTTCCCGGGAGGAAGAGGGAATGAGCAGTCCTTC; CDR3 protein: CGVVFPGGRGNEQSF
D gene: .; clone size: many; V gene: TRBV5-5; J gene: TRBJ1-1; CDR3 DNA: TGTGCCAGCAGCTGGGCCCTGAACACTGAAGCTTTCTTT; CDR3 protein: CASSWALNTEAFF
D gene: .; clone size: many; V gene: TRBV11-2; J gene: TRBJ1-1; CDR3 DNA: TGTGCCAGCAGCTTAACCACCTTGAACACTGAAGCTTTCTTT; CDR3 protein: CASSLTTLNTEAFF
D gene: TRBD2; clone size: .; V gene: TRBV12-3/TRBV12-4; J gene: TRBJ2-1; CDR3 DNA: TGTGCCAGCAGTCCTCCGGGACTAGGGGCCTACAATGAGCAGCTCTTC; CDR3 protein: CASSPPGLGAYNEQLF
D gene: TRBD2; clone size: .; V gene: TRBV11-2; J gene: TRBJ2-7; CDR3 DNA: TGTGTCAGCAGCTCTCACTTTAGGACTAGCGGCTCCTACGAGCAGTACTTC; CDR3 protein: CVSSSHFRTSGSYEQYF
D gene: .; clone size: .; V gene: TRBV30; J gene: TRBJ2-2; CDR3 DNA: TGTGCCTGGAGTCTTACAGACCTCACCGGGGAGCTGTTTTTT; CDR3 protein: CAWSLTDLTGELFF
D gene: .; clone size: few; V gene: TRBV28; J gene: TRBJ2-5; CDR3 DNA: TGTGCCAGCAGTTTCCACGGACGGATCCAAGAGACCCAGTACTTC; CDR3 protein: CASSFHGRIQETQYF
D gene: .; clone size: .; V gene: TRBV20-1; J gene: TRBJ2-1; CDR3 DNA: TGCAGTGCAATCGGGGACCGCCTTGGGAATGAGCAGTTCTTC; CDR3 protein: CSAIGDRLGNEQFF
D gene: TRBD2; clone size: .; V gene: TRBV7-8; J gene: TRBJ2-3; CDR3 DNA: TGTGCCAGCAGCCCCGTTTTTGGGGGAGGGCCATTGGCAGATATGCAGTATTTT; CDR3 protein: CASSPVFGGGPLADMQYF
D gene: TRBD2; clone size: .; V gene: TRBV28; J gene: TRBJ2-7; CDR3 DNA: TGTGCCAGCAGTTTATCCCTTGGAGCGGGAGCCCCCTTCCCTTACGAGCAGTACTTC; CDR3 protein: CASSLSLGAGAPFPYEQYF
D gene: .; clone size: .; V gene: TRBV5-4; J gene: TRBJ2-3; CDR3 DNA: TGTGCCAGCAGTCGAACAGCGGAGACAGATACGCAGTATTTT; CDR3 protein: CASSRTAETDTQYF
D gene: TRBD1; clone size: many; V gene: TRBV6-1; J gene: TRBJ2-5; CDR3 DNA: TGTGCCAGCAGTGAAGATAAAGGGGGCTTCGAGACCCAGTACTTC; CDR3 protein: CASSEDKGGFETQYF
D gene: TRBD1; clone size: .; V gene: TRBV7-8; J gene: TRBJ2-2; CDR3 DNA: TGTGCCAGCAGCTTAGTGAGGACAGGGACCGGGGAGCTGTTTTTT; CDR3 protein: CASSLVRTGTGELFF
D gene: .; clone size: .; V gene: TRBV10-2; J gene: TRBJ1-3; CDR3 DNA: TGCGCCAGCAGTGCCGCGGCGGCTTACTCTGGAGACACCATATATTTT; CDR3 protein: CASSAAAAYSGDTIYF
D gene: .; clone size: .; V gene: TRBV11-1; J gene: TRBJ2-7; CDR3 DNA: TGTGCTAGCAGCTTTCGGGCACCATTGGGCTACGAGCAGTACTTC; CDR3 protein: CASSFRAPLGYEQYF
D gene: TRBD1; clone size: medium-sized; V gene: TRBV29-1; J gene: TRBJ1-4; CDR3 DNA: TGCAGCGTGGGGGACAGGGCTAATAATGAAAAACTGTTTTTT; CDR3 protein: CSVGDRANNEKLFF
D gene: .; clone size: .; V gene: TRBV28; J gene: TRBJ1-1; CDR3 DNA: TGTGCCAGCAGTTTAACAATTAATGAAGCTTTCTTT; CDR3 protein: CASSLTINEAFF